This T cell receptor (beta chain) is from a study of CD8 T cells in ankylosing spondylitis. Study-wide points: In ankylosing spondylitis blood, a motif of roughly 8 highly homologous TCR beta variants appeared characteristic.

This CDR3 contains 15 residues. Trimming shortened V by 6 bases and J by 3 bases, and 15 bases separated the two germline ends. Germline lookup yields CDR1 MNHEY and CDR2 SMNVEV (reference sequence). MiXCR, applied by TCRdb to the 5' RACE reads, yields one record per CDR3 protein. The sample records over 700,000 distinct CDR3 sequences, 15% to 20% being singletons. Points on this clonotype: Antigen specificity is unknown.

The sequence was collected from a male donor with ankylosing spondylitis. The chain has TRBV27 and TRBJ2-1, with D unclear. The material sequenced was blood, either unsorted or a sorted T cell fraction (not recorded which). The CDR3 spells CASSQIAEIYNEQFF. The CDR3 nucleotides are TGTGCCAGCAGCCAGATAGCTGAGATCTACAATGAGCAGTTCTTC.